This T cell receptor beta chain was profiled in a study of T cells in Graves' hyperthyroidism and ophthalmopathy. Researchers took RNA transcripts and amplified the TCR beta CDR3 regions from them. The TCR CDR3 first-round RT-PCR relied on the HTBI primer set. TCRdb re-derived calls from the multiplex PCR reads in MiXCR, one entry per CDR3 protein. The table lists about 300,000 distinct CDR3 sequences, roughly 15% of them singletons, with 6.5% to 10% in the top ten. In its sample, this clonotype was seen many times. The V end was cut by 1 base, the J end by 4 bases, with 2 bases between. This CDR3 is built from 11 residues. Germline values: CDR1 DFQATT, CDR2 SNEGSKA (reference sequence).

J is TRBJ2-1 and V is TRBV20-1; D not resolved. This TCR was sampled from a woman under 40 with Graves' hyperthyroidism that later progressed to Graves' ophthalmopathy. The sequencing sample was made of blood. The CDR3 DNA follows: TGCAGTGCTAGAGGATACAATGAGCAGTTCTTC. Amino acid sequence: CSARGYNEQFF.